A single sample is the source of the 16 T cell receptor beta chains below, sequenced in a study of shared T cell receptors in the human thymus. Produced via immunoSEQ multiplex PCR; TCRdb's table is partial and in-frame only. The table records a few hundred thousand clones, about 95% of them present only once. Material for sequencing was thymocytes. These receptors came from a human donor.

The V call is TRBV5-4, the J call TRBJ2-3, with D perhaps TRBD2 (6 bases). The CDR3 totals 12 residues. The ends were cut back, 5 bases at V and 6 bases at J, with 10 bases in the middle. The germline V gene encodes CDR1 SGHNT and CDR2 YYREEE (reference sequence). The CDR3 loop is CASRGGRDTQYF. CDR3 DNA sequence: TGTGCCAGCAGGGGGGGTCGGGATACGCAGTATTTT.

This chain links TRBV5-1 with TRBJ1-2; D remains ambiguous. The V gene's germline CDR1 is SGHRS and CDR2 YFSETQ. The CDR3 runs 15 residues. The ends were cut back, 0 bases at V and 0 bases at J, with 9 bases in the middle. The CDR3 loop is CASSLDGVANYGYTF. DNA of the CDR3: TGCGCCAGCAGCTTGGATGGCGTTGCTAACTATGGCTACACCTTC. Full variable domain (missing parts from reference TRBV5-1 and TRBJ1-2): KAGVTQTPRYLIKTRGQQVTLSCSPISGHRSVSWYQQTPGQGLQFLFEYFSETQRNKGNFPGRFSGRQFSNSRSEMNVSTLELGDSALYLCASSLDGVANYGYTFGSGTRLTVV.

This CDR3 reads CASSQGWGQGVNTGELFF. DNA of the CDR3: TGCGCCAGCAGCCAAGGCTGGGGACAGGGTGTAAACACCGGGGAGCTGTTTTTT. The rearrangement joins TRBV4-1 to TRBJ2-2; 9 bases are shared with TRBD1. The CDR3 has 18 residues. Germline loops: CDR1 MGHRA, CDR2 YSYEKL. Germline trimming cut 1 base from V and 2 bases from J; bases unmatched to any gene: 8.

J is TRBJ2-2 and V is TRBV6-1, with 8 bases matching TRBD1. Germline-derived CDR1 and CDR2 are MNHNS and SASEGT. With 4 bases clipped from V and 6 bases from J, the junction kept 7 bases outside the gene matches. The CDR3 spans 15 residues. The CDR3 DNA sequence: TGTGCCAGCAGTGTCGGGACAGGAGGGGCCGGGGAGCTGTTTTTT. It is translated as CASSVGTGGAGELFF.

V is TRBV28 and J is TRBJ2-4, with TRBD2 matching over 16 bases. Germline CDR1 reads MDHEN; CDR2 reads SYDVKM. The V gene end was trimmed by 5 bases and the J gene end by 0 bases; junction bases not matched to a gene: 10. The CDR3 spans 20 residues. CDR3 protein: CASSPRRGTSGRVAKNIQYF. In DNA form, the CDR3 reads TGTGCCAGCAGTCCCCGGCGGGGGACTAGCGGGAGGGTAGCCAAAAACATTCAGTACTTC.

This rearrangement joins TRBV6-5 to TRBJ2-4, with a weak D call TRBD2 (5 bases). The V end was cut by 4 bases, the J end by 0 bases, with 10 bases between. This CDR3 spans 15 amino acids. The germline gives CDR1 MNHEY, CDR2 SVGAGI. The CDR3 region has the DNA TGTGCCAGCAGTTCTAGTCGGGGAGCCAAAAACATTCAGTACTTC. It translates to CASSSSRGAKNIQYF.

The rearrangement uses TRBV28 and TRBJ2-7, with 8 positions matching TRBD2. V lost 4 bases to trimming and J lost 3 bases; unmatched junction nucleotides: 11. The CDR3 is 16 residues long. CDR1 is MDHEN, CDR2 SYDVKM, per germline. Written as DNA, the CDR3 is TGTGCCAGCAGTTCCCATGCGGGTAGCGGGGACTACGAGCAGTACTTC. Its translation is CASSSHAGSGDYEQYF.

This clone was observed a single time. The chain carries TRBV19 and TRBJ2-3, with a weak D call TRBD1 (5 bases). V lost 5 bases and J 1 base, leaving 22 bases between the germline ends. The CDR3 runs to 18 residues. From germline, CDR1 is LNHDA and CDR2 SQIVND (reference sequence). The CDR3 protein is CASSVSGFRQWGTDTQYF. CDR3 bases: TGTGCCAGTAGTGTCTCAGGGTTTAGGCAGTGGGGCACAGATACGCAGTATTTT.

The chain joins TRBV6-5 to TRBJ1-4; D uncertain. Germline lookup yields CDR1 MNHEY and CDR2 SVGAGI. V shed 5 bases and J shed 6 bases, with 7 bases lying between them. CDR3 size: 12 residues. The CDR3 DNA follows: TGTGCCAGCAGTAGTGCAGATGAAAAACTGTTTTTT. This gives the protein CASSSADEKLFF.

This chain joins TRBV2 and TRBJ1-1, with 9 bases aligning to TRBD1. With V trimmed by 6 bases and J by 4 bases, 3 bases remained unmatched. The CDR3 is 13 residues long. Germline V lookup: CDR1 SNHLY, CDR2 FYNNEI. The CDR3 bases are TGTGCCAGCAGGGGACAGGGTATCACTGAAGCTTTCTTT. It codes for CASRGQGITEAFF.

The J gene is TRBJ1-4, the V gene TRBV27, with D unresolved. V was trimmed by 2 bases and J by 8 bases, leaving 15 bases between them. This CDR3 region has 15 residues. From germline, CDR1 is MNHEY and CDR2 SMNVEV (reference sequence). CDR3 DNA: TGTGCCAGCAGTTTAAATTTGAGGACCCCAGAAAAACTGTTTTTT. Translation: CASSLNLRTPEKLFF.

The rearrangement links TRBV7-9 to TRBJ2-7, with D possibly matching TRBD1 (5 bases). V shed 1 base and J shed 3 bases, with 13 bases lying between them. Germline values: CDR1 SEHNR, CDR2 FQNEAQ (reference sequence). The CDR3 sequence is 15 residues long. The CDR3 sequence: CASSLEGWAVYEQYF. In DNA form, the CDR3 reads TGTGCCAGCAGCTTAGAGGGGTGGGCAGTCTACGAGCAGTACTTC.

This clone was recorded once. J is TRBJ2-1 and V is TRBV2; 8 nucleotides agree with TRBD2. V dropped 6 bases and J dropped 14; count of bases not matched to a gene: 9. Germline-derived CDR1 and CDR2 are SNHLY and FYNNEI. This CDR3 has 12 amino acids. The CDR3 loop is CASRQFGGEKFF. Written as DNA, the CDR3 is TGTGCCAGCAGGCAATTCGGGGGGGAGAAGTTCTTC. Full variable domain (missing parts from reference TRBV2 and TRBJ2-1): EPEVTQTPSHQVTQMGQEVILRCVPISNHLYFYWYRQILGQKVEFLVSFYNNEISEKSEIFDDQFSVERPDGSNFTLKIRSTKLEDSAMYFCASRQFGGEKFFGPGTRLTVL.

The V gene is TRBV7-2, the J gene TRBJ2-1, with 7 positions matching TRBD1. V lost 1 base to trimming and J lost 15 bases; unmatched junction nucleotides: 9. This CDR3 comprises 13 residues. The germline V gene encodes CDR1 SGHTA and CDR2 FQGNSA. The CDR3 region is CASSLEPRDSMFF. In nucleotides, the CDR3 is TGTGCCAGCAGCTTAGAGCCCCGGGACAGTATGTTCTTC.

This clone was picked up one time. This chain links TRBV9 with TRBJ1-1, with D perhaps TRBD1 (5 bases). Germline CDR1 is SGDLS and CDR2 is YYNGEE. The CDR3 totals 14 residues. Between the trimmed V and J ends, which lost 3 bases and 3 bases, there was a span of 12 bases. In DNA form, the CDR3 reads TGTGCCAGCAGCGCCGGAGGGGAGGACACTGAAGCTTTCTTT. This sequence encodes CASSAGGEDTEAFF. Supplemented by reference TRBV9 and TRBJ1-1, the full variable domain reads DSGVTQTPKHLITATGQRVTLRCSPRSGDLSVYWYQQSLDQGLQFLIQYYNGEERAKGNILERFSAQQFPDLHSELNLSSLELGDSALYFCASSAGGEDTEAFFGQGTRLTVV.

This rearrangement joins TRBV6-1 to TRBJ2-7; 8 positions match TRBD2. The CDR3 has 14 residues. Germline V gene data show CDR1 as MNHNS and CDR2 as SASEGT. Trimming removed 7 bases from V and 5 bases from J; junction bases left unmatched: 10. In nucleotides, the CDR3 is TGTGCCAGCATCGGGGGACTAGGGGTCCACGAGCAGTACTTC. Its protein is CASIGGLGVHEQYF.